This T cell receptor beta chain is from a study of T cell clones after liver transplantation. Study-level background: Pre-transplant mixed lymphocyte reactions yielded third-party-reactive TCRbeta sequences as comparators for graft-donor-reactive sequences. Without induction therapy, subjects received standard immunosuppression until 12-24 months post-transplant.

TCRdb's table, derived via immunoSEQ multiplex PCR, lists solely in-frame clones and lacks some. The table has 98,000 or so clones, approximately 78% seen once. V was clipped by 6 bases and J by 7 bases, with 13 bases between them. From germline, CDR1 is MDHEN and CDR2 SYDVKM. The CDR3 has 13 amino acids. Unstimulated PBMCs were sorted into CD3+CD4+ and CD3+CD8+ populations. This sequence originates from a human donor who received a liver transplant. Sequencing was performed on CD4+ T cells from blood, taken before liver transplant. The chain uses TRBV28 and TRBJ1-5; no reliable D call. The DNA of the CDR3 is TGTGCCAGCAGCTCTCTCCACGGACAGCCCCAGCATTTT. This codes for CASSSLHGQPQHF.